This T cell receptor (beta chain) derives from a study of CD8+CD57+ T cells in acquired aplastic anemia. Study at large: The sorted CD4+ and CD8+ cells yielded an average approximately 3.2 ug of DNA. In CD4+ cells, healthy donors produced an average of approximately 11 million reads. Study-wide findings and caveats: Between patients and controls, CD8+ Simpson's diversity did not vary significantly.

This clonotype is medium-sized (0.01 to 0.1%). The antigen remains undetermined. Genomic DNA provided the template from which TCR beta VDJ and CDR3 profiles were obtained. MiXCR, run by TCRdb on the reads, gives a single entry per CDR3 protein. The top ten clones hold 34% of a sample with roughly 50,000 distinct CDR3 sequences, about three quarters of them seen once. The CDR3 consists of 11 residues. Germline V gives CDR1 SQVTM, CDR2 ANQGSEA. Trimming left V 3 bases short and J 7 bases short, with 7 bases between. This TCR was recovered from a human donor in good health, serving as a control. Sequencing was performed on sorted CD4+, CD8+, or CD8+CD57+ T cells (not recorded which) from PBMCs. V usage is TRBV29-1 and J usage is TRBJ1-3; D gene uncertain. Here the CDR3 DNA reads TGCAGCGTTGACATCGGCAACACCATATATTTT. Amino acid sequence: CSVDIGNTIYF.